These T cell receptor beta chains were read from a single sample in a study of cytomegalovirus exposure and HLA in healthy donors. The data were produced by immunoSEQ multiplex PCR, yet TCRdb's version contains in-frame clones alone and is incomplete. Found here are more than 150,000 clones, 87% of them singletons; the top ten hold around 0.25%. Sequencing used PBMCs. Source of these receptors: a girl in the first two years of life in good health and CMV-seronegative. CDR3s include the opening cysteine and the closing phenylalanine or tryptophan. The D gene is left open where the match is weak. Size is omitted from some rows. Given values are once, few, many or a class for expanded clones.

TGTGCCAGCAGGGACAACAGGGGGCCCTACGAGCAGTACTTC | CASRDNRGPYEQYF | TRBV2 | NA | TRBJ2-7 | TRBD1
TGTGCCAGCAGCCCCGACGCAGGGCCACGAGAGCAGTACTTC | CASSPDAGPREQYF | TRBV6-5 | once | TRBJ2-7 | NA
TGTGCCAGCAGCCCGCCGAAGGCGTTAGCGGGAGGCTGGGAAAAGTACTTC | CASSPPKALAGGWEKYF | TRBV11-2 | NA | TRBJ2-7 | TRBD2
TGTGCCAGCAGTGAAGGGGGGACTCAAGAGACCCAGTACTTC | CASSEGGTQETQYF | TRBV25-1 | NA | TRBJ2-5 | NA
TGTGCCATCAGTCCCCCGGGACTAGCACAGACCCAGTACTTC | CAISPPGLAQTQYF | TRBV10-3 | NA | TRBJ2-5 | TRBD2
TGTGCCAGCAGTTCTGCGGGTAGCACAGATACGCAGTATTTT | CASSSAGSTDTQYF | TRBV27 | NA | TRBJ2-3 | NA
TGTGCTAGCAGCTTAAGGGCTAGCGGGGGTTTGCAAGAGACCCAGTACTTC | CASSLRASGGLQETQYF | TRBV7-7 | NA | TRBJ2-5 | TRBD2
TGTGCCAGCTTGAGGGACTCTGGAAACACCATATATTTT | CASLRDSGNTIYF | TRBV2 | once | TRBJ1-3 | NA
TGCGCCAGCAGGTCCGGGAGCAATAATTCACCCCTCCACTTT | CASRSGSNNSPLHF | TRBV5-1 | few | TRBJ1-6 | NA
TGTGCCAGCAGCGTAGAAACGGGAAGCGAGCAGTACTTC | CASSVETGSEQYF | TRBV9 | once | TRBJ2-7 | NA
TGTGCCAGCAGCGCCGGCGGGGCTTCTAGCACAGATACGCAGTATTTT | CASSAGGASSTDTQYF | TRBV9 | NA | TRBJ2-3 | NA
TGTGCCAGCAGCTCGACAATTGAGCGGGGGGACACAGATACGCAGTATTTT | CASSSTIERGDTDTQYF | TRBV11-2 | NA | TRBJ2-3 | TRBD2
TGTGCCAGCAGGGCACAGGGGGCGCGCACTGAAGCTTTCTTT | CASRAQGARTEAFF | TRBV27 | once | TRBJ1-1 | TRBD1
TGTGCCATCAGTGAGGGCCCATCAGGGGGACAGCCCCAGCATTTT | CAISEGPSGGQPQHF | TRBV10-3 | few | TRBJ1-5 | TRBD1
TGTGCCAGTAGTAGGGATCGACAGGGGGAGTCGGAAAAACTGTTTTTT | CASSRDRQGESEKLFF | TRBV19 | once | TRBJ1-4 | TRBD1
TGTGCCAGTAGTATGCGAGCGACTCAAGAGACCCAGTACTTC | CASSMRATQETQYF | TRBV19 | NA | TRBJ2-5 | NA